The clone carrying this TCR beta chain was recorded only once. This entry comes from a study of blood T cell repertoires in COVID-19. Looking at the study overall: PBMCs, B-cell-depleted T cells, or T cells were the source of the cDNA or gDNA that made up the material.

The CDR3 has 14 amino acids. In germline, CDR1 is SQVTM, CDR2 ANQGSEA. After removal of 4 bases from V and 3 bases from J, the junction contained 3 bases not matched to a gene. Clones were read by immunoSEQ multiplex PCR, and TCRdb kept only the in-frame ones, dropping some. The sample shows 95,000 to 150,000 clones, about 80% of them seen only once. The rearrangement links TRBV29-1 to TRBJ1-2, with 12 positions matching TRBD1. This sequence originates from a man aged 60 to 75 with acute or convalescent COVID-19. The specimen sequenced was peripheral blood. CDR3 amino acids: CSVGDRGLDYGYTF. As DNA, the CDR3 is TGCAGCGTTGGGGACAGGGGGCTTGACTATGGCTACACCTTC.